The rows below give T cell receptor beta chains drawn from one sample of a study of cytomegalovirus exposure and HLA in healthy donors. TCRdb's table, derived via immunoSEQ multiplex PCR, lists solely in-frame clones and lacks some. The table shows 200,000 to 300,000 clones, with 84% occurring only once. Sequencing was done on a sample of PBMCs. All receptors derive from a woman aged 40 to 55 in good health and CMV-seropositive. The CDR3 runs from the conserved cysteine through the conserved F or W. The D gene is left open where the match is weak.

>-|TRBJ1-1|TRBV9
CASSVAVNTEAFF
TGTGCCAGCAGCGTAGCGGTGAACACTGAAGCTTTCTTT
>TRBD1|TRBJ2-3|TRBV4-3
CASSQELRTTGVADTQYF
TGCGCCAGCAGCCAGGAGCTCCGGACCACAGGGGTAGCAGATACGCAGTATTTT
>-|TRBJ1-2|TRBV7-2
CASSKDSGRGYTF
TGTGCCAGCAGCAAGGACAGCGGGAGGGGCTACACCTTC
>-|TRBJ2-1|TRBV7-3
CASSTQGGDEQFF
TGTGCCAGCAGCACCCAGGGGGGAGATGAGCAGTTCTTC
>TRBD2|TRBJ2-1|TRBV7-3
CASSPVGSGRGEQFF
TGTGCCAGCAGCCCGGTCGGTAGCGGGAGAGGTGAGCAGTTCTTC
>-|TRBJ2-7|TRBV18
CASSTGGYEQYF
TGTGCCAGCTCAACCGGGGGCTACGAGCAGTACTTC
>TRBD1|TRBJ2-7|TRBV28
CASTYRGTGFMSEQYF
TGTGCCAGCACCTACCGGGGGACAGGGTTTATGAGTGAGCAGTACTTC
>TRBD1|TRBJ2-7|TRBV29-1
CSVNRGSPYEQYF
TGCAGCGTGAACAGGGGGAGCCCCTACGAGCAGTACTTC
>-|TRBJ2-7|TRBV18
CASSPEEGGEQYF
TGTGCCAGCTCACCAGAGGAGGGAGGCGAGCAGTACTTC
>TRBD1|TRBJ2-1|TRBV5-5
CASSGTGAYNEQFF
TGTGCCAGCAGCGGGACAGGGGCCTACAATGAGCAGTTCTTC
>TRBD1|TRBJ2-7|TRBV30
CAWSGDRGSSSYEQYF
TGTGCCTGGAGCGGGGACAGGGGGTCTAGCTCCTACGAGCAGTACTTC
>TRBD1|TRBJ1-4|TRBV5-1
CASSTELRQGRTNEKLFF
TGCGCCAGCAGCACGGAGCTTCGACAGGGGCGGACAAATGAAAAACTGTTTTTT